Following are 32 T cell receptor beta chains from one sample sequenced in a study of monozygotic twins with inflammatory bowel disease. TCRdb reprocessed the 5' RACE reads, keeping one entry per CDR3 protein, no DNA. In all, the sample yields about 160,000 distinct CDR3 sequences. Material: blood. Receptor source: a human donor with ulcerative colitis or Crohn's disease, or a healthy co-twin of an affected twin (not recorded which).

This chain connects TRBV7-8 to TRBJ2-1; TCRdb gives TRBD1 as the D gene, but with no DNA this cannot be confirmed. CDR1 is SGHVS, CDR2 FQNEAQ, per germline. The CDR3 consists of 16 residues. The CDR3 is CASSSRTGKGYNEQFF.

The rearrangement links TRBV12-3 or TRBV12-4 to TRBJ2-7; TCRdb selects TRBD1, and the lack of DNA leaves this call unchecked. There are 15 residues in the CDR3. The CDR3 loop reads CASSLVGTGDYEQYF.

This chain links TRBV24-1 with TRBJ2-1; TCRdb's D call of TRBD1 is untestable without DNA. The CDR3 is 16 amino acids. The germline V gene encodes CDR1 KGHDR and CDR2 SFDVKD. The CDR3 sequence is CATSDSPDRVYNEQFF.

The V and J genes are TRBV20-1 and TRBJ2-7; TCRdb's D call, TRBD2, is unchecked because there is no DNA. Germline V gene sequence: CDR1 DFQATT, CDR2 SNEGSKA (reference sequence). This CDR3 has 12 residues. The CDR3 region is CTLEGITYEQYF.

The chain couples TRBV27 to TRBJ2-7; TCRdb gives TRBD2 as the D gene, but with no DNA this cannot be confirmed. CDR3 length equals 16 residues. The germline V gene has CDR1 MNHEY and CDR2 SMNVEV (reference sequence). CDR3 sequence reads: CASSIETSGRTYEQYF.

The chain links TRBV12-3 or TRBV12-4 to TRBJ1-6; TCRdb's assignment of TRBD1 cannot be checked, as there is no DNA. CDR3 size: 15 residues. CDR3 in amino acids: CASSINPGRDSPLHF.

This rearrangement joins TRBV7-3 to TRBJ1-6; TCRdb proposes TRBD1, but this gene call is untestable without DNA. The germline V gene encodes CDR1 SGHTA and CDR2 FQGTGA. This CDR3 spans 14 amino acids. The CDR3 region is CASSRTGPDSPLHF.

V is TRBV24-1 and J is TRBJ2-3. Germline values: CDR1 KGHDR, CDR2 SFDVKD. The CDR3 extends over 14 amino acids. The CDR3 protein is CATTSTGVTDTQYF.

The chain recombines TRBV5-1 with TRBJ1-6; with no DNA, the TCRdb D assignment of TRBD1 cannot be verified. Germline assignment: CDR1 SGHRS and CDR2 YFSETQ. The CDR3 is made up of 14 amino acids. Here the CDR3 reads CASSLTDRDSPLHF.

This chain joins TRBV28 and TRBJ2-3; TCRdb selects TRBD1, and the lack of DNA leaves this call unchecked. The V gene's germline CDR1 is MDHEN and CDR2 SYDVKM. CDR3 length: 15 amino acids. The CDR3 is CASSLKQGWADTQYF.

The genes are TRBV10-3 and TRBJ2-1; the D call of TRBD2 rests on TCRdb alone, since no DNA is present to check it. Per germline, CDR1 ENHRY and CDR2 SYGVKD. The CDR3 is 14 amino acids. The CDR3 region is CATGASGSENEQFF.

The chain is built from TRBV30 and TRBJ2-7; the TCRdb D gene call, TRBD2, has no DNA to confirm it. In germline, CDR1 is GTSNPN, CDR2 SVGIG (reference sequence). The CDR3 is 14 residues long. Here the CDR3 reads CAWSVLLAGEEQYF.

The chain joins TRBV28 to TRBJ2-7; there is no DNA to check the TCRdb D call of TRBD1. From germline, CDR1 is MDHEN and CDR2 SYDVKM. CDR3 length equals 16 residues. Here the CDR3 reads CASSPLAGEFTYEQYF.

CDR3 residues: CSASQTSGSNEQYF. V gene TRBV20-1 combines with J gene TRBJ2-7; TCRdb selects TRBD2, and the lack of DNA leaves this call unchecked. This CDR3 spans 14 amino acids. Per the germline V gene, CDR1 is DFQATT and CDR2 is SNEGSKA (reference sequence).

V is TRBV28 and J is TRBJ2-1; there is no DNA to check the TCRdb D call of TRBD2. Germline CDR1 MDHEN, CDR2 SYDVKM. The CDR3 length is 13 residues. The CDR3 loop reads CASGSGRANEQFF. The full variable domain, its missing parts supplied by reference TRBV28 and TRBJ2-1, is DVKVTQSSRYLVKRTGEKVFLECVQDMDHENMFWYRQDPGLGLRLIYFSYDVKMKEKGDIPEGYSVSREKKERFSLILESASTNQTSMYLCASGSGRANEQFFGPGTRLTVL.

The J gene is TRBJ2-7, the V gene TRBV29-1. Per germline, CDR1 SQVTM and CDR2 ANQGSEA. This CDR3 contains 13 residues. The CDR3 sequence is CSVSYRTHHEQYF.

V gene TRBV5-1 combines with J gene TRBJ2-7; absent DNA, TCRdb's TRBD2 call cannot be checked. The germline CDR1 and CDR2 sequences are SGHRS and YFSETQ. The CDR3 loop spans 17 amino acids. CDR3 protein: CASSPRALAGQAYEQYF.

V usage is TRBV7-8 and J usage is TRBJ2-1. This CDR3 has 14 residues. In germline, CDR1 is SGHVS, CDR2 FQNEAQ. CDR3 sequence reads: CASSLEGLYNEQFF.

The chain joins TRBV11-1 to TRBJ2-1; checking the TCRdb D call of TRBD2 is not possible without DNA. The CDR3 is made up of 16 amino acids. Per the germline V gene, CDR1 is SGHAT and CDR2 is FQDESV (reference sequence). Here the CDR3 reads CASSERKRLLPNEQFF.

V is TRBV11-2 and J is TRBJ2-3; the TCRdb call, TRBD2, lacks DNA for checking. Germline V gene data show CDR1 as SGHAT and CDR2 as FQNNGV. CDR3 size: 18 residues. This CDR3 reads CASSFRGLAGTSTDTQYF.

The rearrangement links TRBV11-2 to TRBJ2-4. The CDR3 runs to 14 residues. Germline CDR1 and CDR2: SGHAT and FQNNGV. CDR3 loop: CASSLGGSQNIQYF. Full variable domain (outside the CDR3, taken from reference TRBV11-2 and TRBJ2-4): EAGVAQSPRYKIIEKRQSVAFWCNPISGHATLYWYQQILGQGPKLLIQFQNNGVVDDSQLPKDRFSAERLKGVDSTLKIQPAKLEDSAVYLCASSLGGSQNIQYFGAGTRLSVL.

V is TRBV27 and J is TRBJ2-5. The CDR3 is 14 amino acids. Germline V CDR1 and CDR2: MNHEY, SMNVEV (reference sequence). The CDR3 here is CASSHLSNQETQYF.

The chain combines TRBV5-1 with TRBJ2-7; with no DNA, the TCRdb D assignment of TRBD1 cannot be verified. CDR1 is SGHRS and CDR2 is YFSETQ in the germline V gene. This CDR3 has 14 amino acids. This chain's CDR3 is CASSLGDRGNEQYF.

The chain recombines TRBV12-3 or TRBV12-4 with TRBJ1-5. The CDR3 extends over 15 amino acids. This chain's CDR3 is CASSLWHISNQPQHF.

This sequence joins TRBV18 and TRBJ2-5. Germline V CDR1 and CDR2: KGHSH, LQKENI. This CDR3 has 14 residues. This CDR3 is CASSPKIAEETQYF.

The CDR3 loop is CASIWGGSSTDTQYF. The rearrangement joins TRBV28 to TRBJ2-3; TCRdb designates TRBD2, a call that cannot be tested without DNA. Germline CDR1 and CDR2: MDHEN and SYDVKM. This CDR3 has 15 amino acids. Full variable domain (remainder filled in from reference TRBV28 and TRBJ2-3): DVKVTQSSRYLVKRTGEKVFLECVQDMDHENMFWYRQDPGLGLRLIYFSYDVKMKEKGDIPEGYSVSREKKERFSLILESASTNQTSMYLCASIWGGSSTDTQYFGPGTRLTVL.

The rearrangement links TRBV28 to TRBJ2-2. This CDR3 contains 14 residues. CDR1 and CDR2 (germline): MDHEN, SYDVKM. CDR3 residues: CASSGGSNTGELFF.

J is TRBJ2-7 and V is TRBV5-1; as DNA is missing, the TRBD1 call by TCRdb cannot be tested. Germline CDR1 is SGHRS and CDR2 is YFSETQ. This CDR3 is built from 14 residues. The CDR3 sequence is CASSPAMTGREQYF.

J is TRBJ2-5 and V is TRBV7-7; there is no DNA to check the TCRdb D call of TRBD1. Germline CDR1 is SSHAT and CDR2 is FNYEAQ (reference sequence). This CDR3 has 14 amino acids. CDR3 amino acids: CASSLEAGLETQYF.

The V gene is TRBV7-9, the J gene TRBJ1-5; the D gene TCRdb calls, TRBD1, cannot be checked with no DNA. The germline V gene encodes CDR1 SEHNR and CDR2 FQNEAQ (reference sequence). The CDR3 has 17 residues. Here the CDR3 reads CASSLVGGPFSNQPQHF.

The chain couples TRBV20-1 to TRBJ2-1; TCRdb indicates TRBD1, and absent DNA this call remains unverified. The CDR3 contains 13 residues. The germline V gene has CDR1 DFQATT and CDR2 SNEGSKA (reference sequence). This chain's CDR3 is CSARDRGLNEQFF.

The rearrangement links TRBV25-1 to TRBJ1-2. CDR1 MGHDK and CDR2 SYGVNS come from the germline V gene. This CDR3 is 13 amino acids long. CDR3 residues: CASSVNGNYGYTF.